The following is a TCR beta chain sequence with its context. Its antigen is still unknown. The data stem from a study of OX40 agonist ivuxolimab in advanced cancers. CDR1 and CDR2 from the germline V gene are KGHSH and LQKENI. V gave up 4 bases and J gave up 7 bases, with 17 bases separating them. The CDR3 runs 16 residues. Study-wide results and limits: On average, a greater number of expanded clones characterised CD8+ T cells relative to CD4+.

Sequenced by immunoSEQ multiplex PCR; TCRdb stores in-frame clones only, minus some. The sample consists of about 61,000 clones, roughly 86% of them appearing once. This specimen was CD4+ or CD8+ T cells sorted from blood, taken in a trial of the OX40 agonist ivuxolimab. The genes are TRBV18 and TRBJ1-6, with D unclear. This TCR was recovered from an adult with an advanced solid tumor such as melanoma, head and neck, liver or kidney cancer. The CDR3 region is CASSLQRGKPNSPLHF. In DNA, the CDR3 is TGTGCCAGCTCACTGCAGAGAGGGAAACCCAATTCACCCCTCCACTTT.